These 28 T cell receptor beta chains were all obtained from the same sample, sequenced in a study of T-cell reconstitution after alpha-beta-depleted transplantation in children. For TCRbeta, the library was prepared with unique molecular identifiers. MiXCR, run by TCRdb on the PCR reads, gives a single entry per CDR3 protein. The profile shows hundreds of thousands of distinct CDR3 sequences, about 10% of them singletons. Specimen: PBMCs, collected before TCRalphabeta/CD19-depleted stem cell transplant. These receptors all stem from a child aged 2-15 years with inherited bone marrow failure, due to receive a stem cell transplant.

This clonotype was seen ten or more times. The rearrangement links TRBV15 to TRBJ2-1; D gene unclear. The germline V gene has CDR1 LNHNV and CDR2 YYDKDF (reference sequence). Trimming removed 2 bases at V and 9 bases at J, with 8 bases between. CDR3 length: 12 amino acids. CDR3 sequence reads: CATSRSLGEQFF. The CDR3 coding sequence is TGTGCCACCAGCAGATCCCTGGGTGAGCAGTTCTTC.

Ten or more counts support this clonotype. V gene TRBV3-1 combines with J gene TRBJ2-1, with TRBD2 identical over 11 bases. Germline V gene data show CDR1 as LGHDT and CDR2 as YNNKEL (reference sequence). J lost 0 bases, V lost 4 bases, and 17 bases had no gene match. This CDR3 is built from 21 residues. CDR3: CASSLPPLLAGDTPSYNEQFF. The CDR3 DNA is TGTGCCAGCAGCCTACCACCCTTACTAGCGGGAGATACCCCCTCCTACAATGAGCAGTTCTTC.

This clonotype showed up many times. This chain links TRBV29-1 with TRBJ2-5; D is unclear. This CDR3 has 12 amino acids. Germline CDR1 reads SQVTM; CDR2 reads ANQGSEA. V lost 7 bases to trimming and J lost 4 bases, with 13 bases between them. In DNA, the CDR3 is TGCAGCGCAAATAGTGGCACAGAGACCCAGTACTTC. Translated, it gives CSANSGTETQYF.

This clonotype came up once. A much bigger clone sits one base away, suggesting this may be a read error. The CDR3 spells CASRIPGRGYGYTF. In DNA form, the CDR3 reads TGCGCCAGCAGGATACCGGGACGGGGCTATGGCTACACCTTC. This chain uses TRBV10-2 with TRBJ1-2, with a tentative D call TRBD1 (5 bases). The CDR3 length is 14 residues. Trimming removed 6 bases at V and 4 bases at J, with 15 bases between. The germline CDR1 and CDR2 sequences are WSHSY and SAAADI.

This clonotype was counted at least ten times. The rearrangement uses TRBV24-1 and TRBJ1-2; D is ambiguous. The length of the CDR3 is 14 residues. Trimming pared 1 base from V and 2 bases from J, leaving 7 bases between. Germline lookup yields CDR1 KGHDR and CDR2 SFDVKD. DNA for the CDR3: TGTGCCACCAGTGATTTCTTGACCAACTATGGCTACACCTTC. Protein sequence: CATSDFLTNYGYTF.

This clonotype has a count of ten or more. The chain carries TRBV6-5 and TRBJ2-3; D is uncertain. The germline V gene has CDR1 MNHEY and CDR2 SVGAGI. The CDR3 has 16 amino acids. V was pared by 1 base and J by 7 bases, with 18 bases between. DNA for the CDR3: TGTGCCAGCAGTTACTTCCCGCCTGCGCGCTCTTATACGCAGTATTTT. The encoded protein is CASSYFPPARSYTQYF.

Regarding this clonotype: A single base separates this from a much larger clone, so it may be a read error. In this CDR3 the conserved last residue, phenylalanine or tryptophan, is missing, so a read error is likely. The J gene is TRBJ2-7, the V gene TRBV27; 11 nucleotides agree with TRBD2. CDR3 length equals 14 residues. Germline CDR1 and CDR2: MNHEY and SMNVEV (reference sequence). J gave up 7 bases and V 3 bases, and 5 bases lay outside the gene matches. CDR3 protein: CASSFQLAGGEQYL. The CDR3 DNA is TGTGCCAGCAGTTTTCAGCTAGCGGGAGGTGAGCAGTACCTC.

This clonotype appeared a few times. The V call is TRBV20-1, the J call TRBJ2-7; TRBD2 agrees at 11 bases. The V gene end was trimmed by 5 bases and the J gene end by 2 bases; junction bases not matched to a gene: 8. Germline-derived CDR1 and CDR2 are DFQATT and SNEGSKA (reference sequence). The CDR3 covers 15 residues. The CDR3 region is CSAPPGTSGTYEQYF. DNA for the CDR3: TGCAGTGCTCCCCCCGGGACTAGCGGAACCTACGAGCAGTACTTC.

In its sample, this clonotype was seen a few times. The chain carries TRBV2 and TRBJ2-4, with D unclear. This CDR3 region has 14 residues. CDR1 and CDR2 from the germline V gene are SNHLY and FYNNEI. V was pared by 4 bases and J by 0 bases, with 7 bases between. CDR3 loop: CASSGRVAKNIQYF. CDR3 bases: TGTGCCAGCAGTGGTCGGGTAGCCAAAAACATTCAGTACTTC.

As to this clonotype: A read error may be the cause here, since a much bigger clone is one base away. The genes are TRBV5-1 and TRBJ1-2; D remains ambiguous. This CDR3 is 15 amino acids long. The germline V and J ends were trimmed by 0 bases and 1 base, with 10 bases remaining between them. Germline V gene lookup returns CDR1 SGHRS and CDR2 YFSETQ. The CDR3 region is CASSLVLGVNYGYTF. CDR3 coding DNA: TGCGCCAGCAGCTTGGTTTTAGGCGTTAACTATGGCTACACCTTC. Full variable domain (rest looked up from reference TRBV5-1 and TRBJ1-2): KAGVTQTPRYLIKTRGQQVTLSCSPISGHRSVSWYQQTPGQGLQFLFEYFSETQRNKGNFPGRFSGRQFSNSRSEMNVSTLELGDSALYLCASSLVLGVNYGYTFGSGTRLTVV.

This clonotype has more than one count but fewer than ten. V usage is TRBV30 and J usage is TRBJ2-1; D is ambiguous. The germline gives CDR1 GTSNPN, CDR2 SVGIG (reference sequence). This CDR3 is 13 amino acids long. Trimming cost V 2 bases and J 1 base, with 6 bases left between them. Here the CDR3 reads CAWSFLSYNEQFF. CDR3 sequence (DNA): TGTGCCTGGAGTTTTCTTTCCTACAATGAGCAGTTCTTC.

This clonotype was counted a few times. The V gene is TRBV7-9, the J gene TRBJ1-1, with 9 bases identical to TRBD1. The CDR3 extends over 15 amino acids. The trim removed 5 bases at V and 5 bases at J, leaving 9 bases unmatched. Looked up from germline, CDR1 is SEHNR and CDR2 is FQNEAQ (reference sequence). The CDR3 sequence: CASSPPGQGKTEAFF. Written as DNA, the CDR3 is TGTGCCAGCAGCCCTCCGGGACAGGGTAAAACTGAAGCTTTCTTT.

This clonotype has ten or more counts. This sequence joins TRBV28 and TRBJ2-3; TRBD1 matches 10 bases. The junction had 10 bases not matched to a gene; V was cut back by 8 bases and J by 2 bases. The CDR3 length is 16 residues. Germline values: CDR1 MDHEN, CDR2 SYDVKM. The CDR3 protein is CASCTPGTGDTDTQYF. Here the CDR3 DNA reads TGTGCCAGCTGCACCCCCGGGACAGGGGACACAGATACGCAGTATTTT.

A word on this clonotype: One base away lies a much larger clone, so this may be a sequencing read error. Since no conserved phenylalanine or tryptophan closes the CDR3, a read error is the likely cause. The gene calls are TRBV5-1 and TRBJ2-7; D might be TRBD1 (6 bases). Germline-derived CDR1 and CDR2 are SGHRS and YFSETQ. Trimming left V 2 bases short and J 4 bases short, with 13 bases between. The CDR3 consists of 14 residues. The CDR3 sequence: CASSLGTPLYEQYL. The CDR3 coding sequence is TGCGCCAGCAGCTTAGGGACACCCCTTTACGAGCAGTACCTC.

This clonotype was counted at least ten times. This chain links TRBV28 with TRBJ1-2; D is perhaps TRBD1 (5 bases). Deletions cut 4 bases from V and 4 bases from J, with 22 bases between. The CDR3 has 17 residues. Germline CDR1 and CDR2: MDHEN and SYDVKM. CDR3 in DNA: TGTGCCAGCAGTTCCCCCTGGGAGCAGGGTGGGAGCTATGGCTACACCTTC. Translated: CASSSPWEQGGSYGYTF.

The chain recombines TRBV29-1 with TRBJ2-7; 8 nucleotides agree with TRBD1. This CDR3 has 13 residues. The germline V gene has CDR1 SQVTM and CDR2 ANQGSEA. Germline trimming cut 7 bases from V and 4 bases from J; bases unmatched to any gene: 9. The CDR3 nucleotides read TGCAGCGCCCGACAGGGGCCCGATTACGAGCAGTACTTC. Amino acid sequence: CSARQGPDYEQYF.

This clonotype appeared many times. The chain links TRBV29-1 to TRBJ2-3; TRBD1 might be the D (7 bases). Looked up from germline, CDR1 is SQVTM and CDR2 is ANQGSEA. The V end lost 6 bases, the J end lost 3 bases, and 16 bases lay between the germline ends. This CDR3 has 14 residues. The CDR3 sequence is CSVEAGTETDTQYF. The CDR3 DNA sequence: TGCAGCGTGGAGGCGGGGACAGAAACAGATACGCAGTATTTT.

This clonotype came up a few times. The chain has TRBV28 and TRBJ2-5; no clear D gene. V was cut by 3 bases and J by 4 bases, with 12 bases left in between. CDR1 MDHEN and CDR2 SYDVKM come from the germline V gene. The length of the CDR3 is 14 residues. The CDR3 DNA sequence: TGTGCCAGCAGTTTTCTACAGCTAGGAGAGACCCAGTACTTC. Translating gives CASSFLQLGETQYF.

This clonotype showed up many times. The CDR3 reads CASSYERPNQPQHF. The CDR3 nucleotides are TGTGCCAGCAGTTACGAAAGACCCAATCAGCCCCAGCATTTT. This sequence joins TRBV6-2 or TRBV6-3 and TRBJ1-5; D uncertain. The CDR3 covers 14 residues. Trimming took 2 bases from V and 3 from J, leaving 8 bases between them. Germline values: CDR1 MNHEY, CDR2 SVGEGT.

This clonotype was seen many times. V gene TRBV20-1 combines with J gene TRBJ2-7, with D maybe TRBD1 (6 bases). The germline V gene has CDR1 DFQATT and CDR2 SNEGSKA (reference sequence). Trimming removed 2 bases at V and 1 base at J, with 9 bases between. CDR3 length: 13 amino acids. The CDR3 here is CSARHGQSYEQYF. The CDR3 DNA follows: TGCAGTGCTAGACACGGACAGTCCTACGAGCAGTACTTC.

This clonotype was observed at least ten times. The chain links TRBV20-1 to TRBJ2-1; TRBD2 aligns across 7 bases. The CDR3 runs 16 residues. Germline V gene lookup returns CDR1 DFQATT and CDR2 SNEGSKA (reference sequence). The V and J ends lost 6 bases and 5 bases, in that order; junction bases with no gene match: 16. The CDR3 is CSAIVRLGEGNNEQFF. The CDR3 nucleotides read TGCAGTGCCATCGTTCGTTTGGGGGAGGGAAACAATGAGCAGTTCTTC.

This clonotype was counted many times. The rearrangement uses TRBV20-1 and TRBJ2-7; no clear D. CDR3 length equals 12 residues. The germline V gene has CDR1 DFQATT and CDR2 SNEGSKA (reference sequence). The CDR3 loop reads CRDDFGAYEQYF. The CDR3 nucleotides are TGCAGAGACGACTTCGGAGCCTACGAGCAGTACTTC.

This clonotype has ten or more counts. This chain connects TRBV20-1 to TRBJ2-2, with D tentatively TRBD1 or TRBD2 (6 bases each). Looked up from germline, CDR1 is DFQATT and CDR2 is SNEGSKA (reference sequence). The CDR3 sequence is 12 residues long. Trimming stripped 6 bases from V and 9 bases from J, with 14 bases between. The CDR3 is CSAGGPTRELFF. In nucleotides, the CDR3 is TGCAGTGCAGGGGGGCCGACCAGGGAGCTGTTTTTT.

Details on this clonotype: A much larger clone differs from this one at a single base, so this may be a read error. DNA of the CDR3: TGTGCCAGCAGCCAAGAGTCCAGATCTGGATACAAGCAGTACTTC. It specifies CASSQESRSGYKQYF. The rearrangement uses TRBV4-2 and TRBJ2-7; D is undetermined. The CDR3 totals 15 residues. V lost 0 bases to trimming and J lost 8 bases, with 17 bases between them. The germline V gene encodes CDR1 LGHNA and CDR2 YNFKEQ.

A word on this clonotype: Given a much more abundant clone one base away, this may be a read error. The genes are TRBV12-3 or TRBV12-4 and TRBJ2-2, with 10 bases lining up with TRBD2. The CDR3 sequence is 15 residues long. In DNA, the CDR3 is TGTGTCAGCCGGACTAGCGGACCGAACACCGGGGAGCTGTTTTTT. Translation: CVSRTSGPNTGELFF.

This clonotype was recorded many times. The genes are TRBV7-9 and TRBJ1-3; D gene unclear. Trimming removed 5 bases at V and 4 bases at J, with 9 bases between. Germline loops: CDR1 SEHNR, CDR2 FQNEAQ (reference sequence). The CDR3 is made up of 13 amino acids. The chain's CDR3 is CASSPRRGNTIYF. For the CDR3, the DNA is TGTGCCAGCAGCCCGCGACGGGGAAACACCATATATTTT.

This clonotype was picked up many times. The V gene is TRBV4-3, the J gene TRBJ2-4, with 11 bases matching TRBD2. This CDR3 has 17 residues. Unmatched junction bases numbered 10, after V lost 1 base and J lost 8 bases. Germline V lookup: CDR1 LGHNA, CDR2 YSLEER. In DNA, the CDR3 is TGCGCCAGCAGCCAAGGCCTGGAGGGACTAGCGGCCCACATTCAGTACTTC. It codes for CASSQGLEGLAAHIQYF.

There are many counts of this clonotype. The gene calls are TRBV6-5 and TRBJ2-1; D is undetermined. The CDR3 runs to 15 residues. Per the germline V gene, CDR1 is MNHEY and CDR2 is SVGAGI. V lost 2 bases and J 0 bases, leaving 8 bases between the germline ends. The CDR3 DNA reads TGTGCCAGCAGTTACAGGGCCAGCTCCTACAATGAGCAGTTCTTC. Translation gives CASSYRASSYNEQFF.